This is a list of T cell receptor beta chains from one sample in a study of beta chain features in type 1 diabetes. Measured with immunoSEQ multiplex PCR; TCRdb has only the in-frame clones, and not every one. The table lists about 280,000 clones, over 12% of them singletons, with 0.015% to 0.019% in the top ten. Sequences were obtained from naive CD4+ T cells from blood. Receptor source: a man aged 18 to 29 with type 1 diabetes. CDR3s include the opening cysteine and the closing phenylalanine or tryptophan. The D gene is left open where the match is weak. The listing skips clone size in some rows; elsewhere it reads once, few, many or a size class.

>TRBV2|TRBJ1-6|.|few
TGTGCCAGCAGTGAAAGGGGTCAGGATAATTCACCCCTCCACTTT
CASSERGQDNSPLHF
>TRBV7-2|TRBJ2-7|.|.
TGTGCCAGCAGCTTAGGTCGTCGGGAGCAGTACTTC
CASSLGRREQYF
>TRBV9|TRBJ2-3|TRBD1|.
TGTGCCAGCAGCGTAGGACACAGGGGTTTGAGGAGGTCAGATACGCAGTATTTT
CASSVGHRGLRRSDTQYF
>TRBV19|TRBJ2-6|.|.
TGTGCCACCCAGAGGGCTGGGGCCAACGTCCTGACTTTC
CATQRAGANVLTF
>TRBV6-5|TRBJ1-5|.|.
TGTGCCAGCCGGACAGAGATTAGCAATCAGCCCCAGCATTTT
CASRTEISNQPQHF
>TRBV18|TRBJ2-5|TRBD2|.
TGTGCCAGCTCACCGATGACGACTAGCGGGGGCCAAGGGAGAGAGACCCAGTACTTC
CASSPMTTSGGQGRETQYF
>TRBV9|TRBJ1-5|.|few
TGTGCCAGCAGCACTTCGGGACACAATAATCAGCCCCAGCATTTT
CASSTSGHNNQPQHF
>TRBV28|TRBJ1-4|.|few
TGTGCCAGCAGGACTTTTGGGGGGGTCCTGTTTTTT
CASRTFGGVLFF
>TRBV7-8|TRBJ1-4|TRBD1|.
TGTGCCAGCAGCTCGATATGGACAGGGGGCGGTGAAAAACTGTTTTTT
CASSSIWTGGGEKLFF
>TRBV27|TRBJ2-5|TRBD1|few
TGTGCCAGCGCCGGGACAGTTCAAGAGACCCAGTACTTC
CASAGTVQETQYF
>TRBV5-4|TRBJ2-5|TRBD1|.
TGTGCCAGCAGCGATGGGACAGGCAGTGTCGGGGAGACCCAGTACTTC
CASSDGTGSVGETQYF
>TRBV11-2|TRBJ2-7|.|.
TGTGCCAGCAGCCCTCCGTCAGGGGCCGAGCAGTACTTC
CASSPPSGAEQYF
>TRBV18|TRBJ1-1|TRBD1|.
TGTGCCAGCTCACCGCCTCGGGACAGGTCCTCCGCTTTCTTT
CASSPPRDRSSAFF
>TRBV11-2|TRBJ1-2|.|.
TGTGCCAGCAGCCCCGACAGGTCGGCTTATGGCTACACCTTC
CASSPDRSAYGYTF
>TRBV10-2|TRBJ2-6|TRBD1|few
TGCGCCAGCACGCGAAGGACAGGGGGCTCTGGGGCCAACGTCCTGACTTTC
CASTRRTGGSGANVLTF
>TRBV4-1|TRBJ2-2|.|.
TGCGCCAGCAGCCAAGTGGCGGGGATCACTCACGGGGAGCTGTTTTTT
CASSQVAGITHGELFF
>TRBV6-6|TRBJ1-1|.|few
TGTGCCAGCATACGGGATACTGAAGCTTTCTTT
CASIRDTEAFF
>TRBV6-5|TRBJ2-2|TRBD1|few
TGTGCCAGCAGTTCCGGGACAGGTTTCTACACCGGGGAGCTGTTTTTT
CASSSGTGFYTGELFF
>TRBV9|TRBJ1-1|.|.
TGTGCCAGCAGCGAAACAGGGAGGAACACTGAAGCTTTCTTT
CASSETGRNTEAFF
>TRBV7-2|TRBJ2-1|TRBD1|.
TGTGCCAGCAGCCCGGGGCAGGGGGCAAGAAATGAGCAGTTCTTC
CASSPGQGARNEQFF
>TRBV11-2|TRBJ2-7|.|.
TGTGCCAGCAGCTCGGCCTACGAGCAGTACTTC
CASSSAYEQYF
>TRBV9|TRBJ2-3|TRBD1|.
TGTGCCAGCAGCGTAGGCTCGGGGACAGGGGGCACAGATACGCAGTATTTT
CASSVGSGTGGTDTQYF
>TRBV6-6|TRBJ1-2|TRBD1|few
TGTGCCAGCAGTTATAAGGCGGGACAGGGTGATGGCTACACCTTC
CASSYKAGQGDGYTF
>TRBV27|TRBJ2-6|.|.
TGTGCCAGCAGTTTCACAGGGACCGGGGCCAACGTCCTGACTTTC
CASSFTGTGANVLTF
>TRBV27|TRBJ2-3|.|.
TGTGCCAGCAGTAGTCGACAGGCCACAGATACGCAGTATTTT
CASSSRQATDTQYF